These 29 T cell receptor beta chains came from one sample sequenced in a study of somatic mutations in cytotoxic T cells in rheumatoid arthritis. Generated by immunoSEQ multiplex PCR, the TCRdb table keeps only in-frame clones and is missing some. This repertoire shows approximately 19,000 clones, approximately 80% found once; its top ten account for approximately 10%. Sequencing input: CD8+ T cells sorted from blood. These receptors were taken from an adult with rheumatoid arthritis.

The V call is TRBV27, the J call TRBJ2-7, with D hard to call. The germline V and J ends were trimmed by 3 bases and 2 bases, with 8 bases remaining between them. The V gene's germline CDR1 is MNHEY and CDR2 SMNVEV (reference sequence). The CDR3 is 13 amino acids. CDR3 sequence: CASSFGSTYEQYF. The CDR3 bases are TGTGCCAGCAGTTTCGGAAGTACCTACGAGCAGTACTTC.

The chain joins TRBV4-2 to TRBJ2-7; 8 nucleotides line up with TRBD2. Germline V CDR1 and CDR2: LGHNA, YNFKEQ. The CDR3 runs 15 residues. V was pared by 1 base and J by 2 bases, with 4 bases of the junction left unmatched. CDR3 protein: CASSQGDGGAYEQYF. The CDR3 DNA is TGTGCCAGCAGCCAAGGCGACGGGGGGGCCTACGAGCAGTACTTC.

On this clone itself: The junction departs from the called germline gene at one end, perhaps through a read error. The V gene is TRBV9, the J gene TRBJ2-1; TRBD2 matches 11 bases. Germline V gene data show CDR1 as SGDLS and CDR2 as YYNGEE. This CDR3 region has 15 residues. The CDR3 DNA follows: TGTGCCAGCAGCGCTCTAGCGGGGGGCCCCGCACACACGATCTTC. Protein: CASSALAGGPAHTIF. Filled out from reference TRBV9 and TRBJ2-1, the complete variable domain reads DSGVTQTPKHLITATGQRVTLRCSPRSGDLSVYWYQQSLDQGLQFLIQYYNGEERAKGNILERFSAQQFPDLHSELNLSSLELGDSALYFCASSALAGGPAHTIFGPGTRLTVL.

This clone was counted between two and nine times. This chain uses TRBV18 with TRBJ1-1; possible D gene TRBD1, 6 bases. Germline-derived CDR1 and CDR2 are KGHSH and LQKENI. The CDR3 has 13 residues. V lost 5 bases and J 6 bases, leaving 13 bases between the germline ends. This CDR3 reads CASSLLGGPEAFF. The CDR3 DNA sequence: TGTGCCAGCTCATTGTTGGGGGGCCCTGAAGCTTTCTTT.

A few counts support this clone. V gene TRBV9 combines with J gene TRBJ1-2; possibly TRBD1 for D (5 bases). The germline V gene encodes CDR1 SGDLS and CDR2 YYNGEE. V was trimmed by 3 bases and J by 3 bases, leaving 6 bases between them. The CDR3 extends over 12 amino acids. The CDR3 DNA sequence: TGTGCCAGCAGCGGGGGACACTATGGCTACACCTTC. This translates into CASSGGHYGYTF.

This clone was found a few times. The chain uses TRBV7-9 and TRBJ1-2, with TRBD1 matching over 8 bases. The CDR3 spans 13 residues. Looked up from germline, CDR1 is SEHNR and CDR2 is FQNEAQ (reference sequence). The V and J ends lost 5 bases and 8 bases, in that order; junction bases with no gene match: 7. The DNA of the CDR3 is TGTGCCAGCAGCCAAAGCACAGGGGGAGGCTACACCTTC. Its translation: CASSQSTGGGYTF.

CDR3: CASSGRNANTEAFF. CDR3 DNA sequence: TGTGCCAGCAGCGGTAGGAACGCGAACACTGAAGCTTTCTTT. J is TRBJ1-1 and V is TRBV6-6; D is uncertain. The CDR3 consists of 14 residues. From germline, CDR1 is MNHNY and CDR2 SVGAGI (reference sequence). V lost 6 bases to trimming and J lost 1 base, with 12 bases between them.

Here the CDR3 DNA reads TGTGCCAGCAGCTTGGTACAGGGGGCAACTGAAGCTTTCTTT. Protein sequence: CASSLVQGATEAFF. The V gene is TRBV7-9, the J gene TRBJ1-1; 9 bases are shared with TRBD1. The CDR3 covers 14 residues. The germline V gene encodes CDR1 SEHNR and CDR2 FQNEAQ (reference sequence). The V gene end was trimmed by 3 bases and the J gene end by 5 bases; junction bases not matched to a gene: 4.

The CDR3 is CASSQVGAYEQYF. In DNA, the CDR3 is TGCGCCAGCAGCCAAGTTGGGGCCTACGAGCAGTACTTC. The chain links TRBV4-1 to TRBJ2-7; D is unresolved. Germline CDR1 is MGHRA and CDR2 is YSYEKL. The germline V and J ends were trimmed by 1 base and 2 bases, with 6 bases remaining between them. CDR3 length: 13 residues.

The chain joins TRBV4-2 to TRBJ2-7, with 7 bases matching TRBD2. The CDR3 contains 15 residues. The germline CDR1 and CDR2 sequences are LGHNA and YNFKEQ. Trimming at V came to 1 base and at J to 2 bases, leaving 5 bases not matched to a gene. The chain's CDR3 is CASSQGLATTYEQYF. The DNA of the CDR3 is TGTGCCAGCAGCCAAGGACTAGCAACAACCTACGAGCAGTACTTC.

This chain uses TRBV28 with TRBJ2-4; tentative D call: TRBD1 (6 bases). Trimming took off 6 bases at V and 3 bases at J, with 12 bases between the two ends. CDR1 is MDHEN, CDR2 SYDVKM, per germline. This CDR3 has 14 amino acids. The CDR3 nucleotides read TGTGCCAGCAGCCTCCGGGACAACAAAAACATTCAGTACTTC. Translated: CASSLRDNKNIQYF.

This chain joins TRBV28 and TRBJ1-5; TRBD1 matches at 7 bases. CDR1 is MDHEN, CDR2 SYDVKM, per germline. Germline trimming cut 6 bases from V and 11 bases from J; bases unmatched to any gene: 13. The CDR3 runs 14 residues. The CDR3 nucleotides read TGTGCCAGCAGCAACAGGGGTCCCCCTTTTTCCCAGCATTTT. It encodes CASSNRGPPFSQHF.

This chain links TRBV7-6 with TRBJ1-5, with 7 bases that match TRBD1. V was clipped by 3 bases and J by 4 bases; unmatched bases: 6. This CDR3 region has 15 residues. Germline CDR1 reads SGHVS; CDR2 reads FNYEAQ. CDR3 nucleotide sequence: TGTGCCAGCAGCTTCGGGACAGACTCTAATCAGCCCCAGCATTTT. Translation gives CASSFGTDSNQPQHF.

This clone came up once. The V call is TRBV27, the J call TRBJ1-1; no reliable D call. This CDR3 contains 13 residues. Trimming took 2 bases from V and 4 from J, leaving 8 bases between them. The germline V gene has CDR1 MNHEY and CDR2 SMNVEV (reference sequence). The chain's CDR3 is CASSLGLGTEAFF. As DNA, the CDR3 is TGTGCCAGCAGTTTAGGGTTGGGCACTGAAGCTTTCTTT.

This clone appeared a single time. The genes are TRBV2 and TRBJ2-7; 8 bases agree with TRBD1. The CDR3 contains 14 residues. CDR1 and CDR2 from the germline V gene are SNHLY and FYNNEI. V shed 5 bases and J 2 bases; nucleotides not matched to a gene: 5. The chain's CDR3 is CASSRQGSTYEQYF. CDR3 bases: TGTGCCAGCAGTCGACAGGGGTCAACCTACGAGCAGTACTTC.

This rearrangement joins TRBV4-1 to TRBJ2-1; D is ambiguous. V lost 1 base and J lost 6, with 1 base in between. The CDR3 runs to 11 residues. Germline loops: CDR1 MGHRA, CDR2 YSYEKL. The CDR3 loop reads CASSQGNEQFF. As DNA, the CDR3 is TGCGCCAGCAGCCAAGGCAATGAGCAGTTCTTC.

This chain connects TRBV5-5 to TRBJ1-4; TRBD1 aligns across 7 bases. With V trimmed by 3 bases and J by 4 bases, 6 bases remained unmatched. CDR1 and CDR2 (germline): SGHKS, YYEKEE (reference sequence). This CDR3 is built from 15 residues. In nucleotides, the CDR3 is TGTGCCAGCAGCTCCGACAGGGAAAGTAATGAAAAACTGTTTTTT. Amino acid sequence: CASSSDRESNEKLFF.

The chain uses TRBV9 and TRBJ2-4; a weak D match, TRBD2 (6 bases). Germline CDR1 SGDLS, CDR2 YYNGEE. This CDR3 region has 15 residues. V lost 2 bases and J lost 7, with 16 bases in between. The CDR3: CASSVGGGAGNIQYF. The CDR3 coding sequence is TGTGCCAGCAGCGTGGGAGGAGGGGCCGGGAACATTCAGTACTTC.

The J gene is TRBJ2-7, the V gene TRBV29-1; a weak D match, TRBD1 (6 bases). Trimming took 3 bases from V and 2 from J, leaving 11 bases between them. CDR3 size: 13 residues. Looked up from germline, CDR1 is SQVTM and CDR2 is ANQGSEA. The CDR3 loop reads CSVEARDTYEQYF. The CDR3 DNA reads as TGCAGCGTTGAGGCCCGGGACACCTACGAGCAGTACTTC.

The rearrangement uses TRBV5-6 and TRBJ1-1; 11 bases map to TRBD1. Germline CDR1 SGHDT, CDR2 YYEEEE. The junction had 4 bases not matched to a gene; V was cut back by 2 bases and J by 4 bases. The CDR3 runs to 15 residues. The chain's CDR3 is CASSLGQGASTEAFF. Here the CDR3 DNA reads TGTGCCAGCAGCTTAGGACAGGGGGCGAGCACTGAAGCTTTCTTT.

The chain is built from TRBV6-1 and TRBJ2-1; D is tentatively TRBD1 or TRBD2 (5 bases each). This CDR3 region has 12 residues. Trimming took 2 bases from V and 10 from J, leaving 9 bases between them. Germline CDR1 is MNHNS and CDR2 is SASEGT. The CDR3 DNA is TGTGCCAGCAGTGAATGGGGGTGGGAGCAGTTCTTC. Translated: CASSEWGWEQFF.

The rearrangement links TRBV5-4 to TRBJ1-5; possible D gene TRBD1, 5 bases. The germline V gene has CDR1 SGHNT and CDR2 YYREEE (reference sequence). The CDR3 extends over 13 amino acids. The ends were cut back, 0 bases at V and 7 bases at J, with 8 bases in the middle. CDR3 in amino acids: CASSLGGDQPQHF. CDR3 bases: TGTGCCAGCAGCTTGGGCGGGGACCAGCCCCAGCATTTT.

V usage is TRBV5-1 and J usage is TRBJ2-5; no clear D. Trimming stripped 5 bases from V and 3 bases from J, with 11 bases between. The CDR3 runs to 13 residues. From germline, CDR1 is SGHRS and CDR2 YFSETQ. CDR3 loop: CASRWNSEETQYF. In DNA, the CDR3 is TGCGCCAGCAGGTGGAACAGCGAAGAGACCCAGTACTTC.

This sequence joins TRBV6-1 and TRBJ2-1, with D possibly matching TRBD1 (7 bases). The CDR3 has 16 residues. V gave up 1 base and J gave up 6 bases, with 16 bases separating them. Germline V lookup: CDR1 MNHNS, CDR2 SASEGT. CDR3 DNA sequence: TGTGCCAGCAGTGAAGAAGCGGCAGGGGGAGGCAATGAGCAGTTCTTC. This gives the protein CASSEEAAGGGNEQFF.

CDR3 nucleotide sequence: TGTGCCAGCAGCTTAGCGGGACTGAACTCTGGAAACACCATATATTTT. Protein product: CASSLAGLNSGNTIYF. The chain employs TRBV7-9 and TRBJ1-3, with D possibly being TRBD1 (5 bases). This CDR3 is 16 amino acids long. CDR1 is SEHNR and CDR2 is FQNEAQ in the germline V gene (reference sequence). The V end was cut by 0 bases, the J end by 0 bases, with 9 bases between.

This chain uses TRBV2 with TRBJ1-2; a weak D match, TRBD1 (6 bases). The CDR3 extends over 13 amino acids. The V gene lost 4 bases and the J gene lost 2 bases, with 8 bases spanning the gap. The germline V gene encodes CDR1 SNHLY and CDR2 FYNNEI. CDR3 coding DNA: TGTGCCAGCAGTGTAGGGGGGAACTATGGCTACACCTTC. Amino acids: CASSVGGNYGYTF.

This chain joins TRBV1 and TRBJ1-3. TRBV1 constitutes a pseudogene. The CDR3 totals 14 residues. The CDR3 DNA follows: TGCACCAGCAGCCCCCCGATAAGGGGAAACACCATATATTTT. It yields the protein CTSSPPIRGNTIYF.

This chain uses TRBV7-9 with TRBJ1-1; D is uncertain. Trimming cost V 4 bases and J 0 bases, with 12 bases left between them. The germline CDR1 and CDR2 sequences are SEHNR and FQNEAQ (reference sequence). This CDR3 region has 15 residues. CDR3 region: CASSSPVLLNTEAFF. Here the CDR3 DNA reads TGTGCCAGCAGCTCTCCCGTGCTGCTGAACACTGAAGCTTTCTTT.

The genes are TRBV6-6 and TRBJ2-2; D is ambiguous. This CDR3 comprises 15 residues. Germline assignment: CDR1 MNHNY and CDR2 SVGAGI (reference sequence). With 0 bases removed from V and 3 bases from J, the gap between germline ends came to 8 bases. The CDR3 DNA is TGTGCCAGCAGTTACTCCCACACCTACACCGGGGAGCTGTTTTTT. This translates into CASSYSHTYTGELFF.